The entry below describes one TCR beta chain. Germline CDR1 SGHVS, CDR2 FQNEAQ. CDR3 length equals 16 residues. V shed 4 bases and J 5 bases; nucleotides not matched to a gene: 2. Through a sample-barcoded 5' primer and a J-beta primer mix, a second PCR was run for roughly 6 to 12 cycles. In TCRdb, the 5' RACE reads were re-called with MiXCR into one record per CDR3 protein. This sample has fewer than 1,200,000 distinct CDR3 sequences, with about 25% found just once. This sample is part of a study of blood T cells in healthy people across ages. About the study: T cells yielded about one barcoded beta molecule per two cells through template switching.

This sample was also put to use in a study of T cells of mothers and their children. That study reports: Overlap ran slightly, non-significantly higher for related than unrelated mother-child pairs.

The source material was blood. This sequence joins TRBV7-8 and TRBJ2-2; 15 positions agree with TRBD2. This receptor was obtained from a girl between 2 and 10 years old in good health. The CDR3 DNA is TGTGCCAGCAGCTACGGACTAGCGGGAGGGACCGGGGAGCTGTTTTTT. Protein sequence: CASSYGLAGGTGELFF.